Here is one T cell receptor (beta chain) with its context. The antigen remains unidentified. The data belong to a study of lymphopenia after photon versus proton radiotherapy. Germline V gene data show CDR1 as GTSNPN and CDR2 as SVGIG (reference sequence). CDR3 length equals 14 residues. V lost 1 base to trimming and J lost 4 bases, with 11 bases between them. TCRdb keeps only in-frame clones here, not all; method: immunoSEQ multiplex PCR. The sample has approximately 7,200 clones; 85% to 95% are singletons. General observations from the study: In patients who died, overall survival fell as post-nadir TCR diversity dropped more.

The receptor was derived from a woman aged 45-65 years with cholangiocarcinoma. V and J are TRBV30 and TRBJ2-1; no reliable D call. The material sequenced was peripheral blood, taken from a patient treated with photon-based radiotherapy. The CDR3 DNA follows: TGTGCCTGGAGTGGACACTGGGGATACAATGAGCAGTTCTTC. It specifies CAWSGHWGYNEQFF.